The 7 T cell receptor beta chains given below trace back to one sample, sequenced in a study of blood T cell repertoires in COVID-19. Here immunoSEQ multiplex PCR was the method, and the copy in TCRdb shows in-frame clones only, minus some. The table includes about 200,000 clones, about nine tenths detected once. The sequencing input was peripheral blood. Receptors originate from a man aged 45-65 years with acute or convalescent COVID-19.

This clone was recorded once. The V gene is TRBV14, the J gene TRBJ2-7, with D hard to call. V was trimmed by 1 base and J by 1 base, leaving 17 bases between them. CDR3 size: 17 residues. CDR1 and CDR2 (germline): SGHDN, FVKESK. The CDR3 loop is CASSQGSGSALSYEQYF. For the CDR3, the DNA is TGTGCCAGCAGCCAAGGTTCCGGGTCAGCTTTATCCTACGAGCAGTACTTC.

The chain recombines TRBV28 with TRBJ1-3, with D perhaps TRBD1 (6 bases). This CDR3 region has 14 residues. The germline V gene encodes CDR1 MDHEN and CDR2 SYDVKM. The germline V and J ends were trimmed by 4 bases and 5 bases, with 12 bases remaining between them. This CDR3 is CASSYREYRNTIYF. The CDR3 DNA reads TGTGCCAGCAGTTACAGGGAGTATAGAAACACCATATATTTT.

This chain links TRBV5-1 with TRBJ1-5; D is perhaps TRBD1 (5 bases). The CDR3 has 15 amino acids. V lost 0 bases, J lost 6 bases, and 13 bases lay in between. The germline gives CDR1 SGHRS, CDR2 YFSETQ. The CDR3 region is CASSLGEGVGQPQHF. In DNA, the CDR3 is TGCGCCAGCAGCTTGGGTGAAGGGGTGGGTCAGCCCCAGCATTTT. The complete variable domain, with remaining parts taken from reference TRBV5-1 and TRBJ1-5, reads KAGVTQTPRYLIKTRGQQVTLSCSPISGHRSVSWYQQTPGQGLQFLFEYFSETQRNKGNFPGRFSGRQFSNSRSEMNVSTLELGDSALYLCASSLGEGVGQPQHFGDGTRLSIL.

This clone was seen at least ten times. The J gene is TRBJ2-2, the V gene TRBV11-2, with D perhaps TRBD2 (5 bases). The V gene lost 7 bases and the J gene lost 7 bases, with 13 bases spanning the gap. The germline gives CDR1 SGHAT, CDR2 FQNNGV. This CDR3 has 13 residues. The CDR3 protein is CASTIYEGGELFF. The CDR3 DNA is TGTGCCAGCACCATTTACGAGGGCGGGGAGCTGTTTTTT. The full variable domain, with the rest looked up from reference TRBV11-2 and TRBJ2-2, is EAGVAQSPRYKIIEKRQSVAFWCNPISGHATLYWYQQILGQGPKLLIQFQNNGVVDDSQLPKDRFSAERLKGVDSTLKIQPAKLEDSAVYLCASTIYEGGELFFGEGSRLTVL.

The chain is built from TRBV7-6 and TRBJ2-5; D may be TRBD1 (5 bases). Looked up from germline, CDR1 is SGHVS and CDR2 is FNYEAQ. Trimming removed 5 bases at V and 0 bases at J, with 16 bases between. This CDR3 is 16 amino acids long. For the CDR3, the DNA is TGTGCCAGCAGCGCCTCACCCGACAGTAACCAAGAGACCCAGTACTTC. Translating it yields CASSASPDSNQETQYF.

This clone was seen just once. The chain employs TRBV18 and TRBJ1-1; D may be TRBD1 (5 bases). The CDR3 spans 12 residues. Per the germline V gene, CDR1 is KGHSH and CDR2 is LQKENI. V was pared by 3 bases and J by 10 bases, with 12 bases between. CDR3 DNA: TGTGCCAGCTCACCGGAAGGGGATGTAGCTTTCTTT. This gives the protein CASSPEGDVAFF.

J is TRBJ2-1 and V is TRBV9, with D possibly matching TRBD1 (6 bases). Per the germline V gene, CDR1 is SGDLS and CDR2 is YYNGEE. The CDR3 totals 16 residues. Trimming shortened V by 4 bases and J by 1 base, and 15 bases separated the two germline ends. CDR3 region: CASSPYRDRSYNEQFF. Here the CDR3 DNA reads TGTGCCAGCAGCCCTTACAGGGATCGATCCTACAATGAGCAGTTCTTC. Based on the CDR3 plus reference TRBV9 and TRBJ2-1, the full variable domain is DSGVTQTPKHLITATGQRVTLRCSPRSGDLSVYWYQQSLDQGLQFLIQYYNGEERAKGNILERFSAQQFPDLHSELNLSSLELGDSALYFCASSPYRDRSYNEQFFGPGTRLTVL.